The 18 T cell receptor beta chains listed next were all sequenced from one sample in a study of cytomegalovirus exposure and HLA in healthy donors. PCR amplification relied on 60 Vbeta primers (plus 13 Jbeta primers). Sequencing used immunoSEQ multiplex PCR; TCRdb keeps in-frame clones, though not all of them. In the table there are approximately 120,000 clones, around 77% of which are singletons. Sequencing was done on a sample of PBMCs. The receptors originated from a man aged 50-59 years in good health and CMV-seronegative.

The V call is TRBV9, the J call TRBJ2-2, with TRBD2 matching 9 bases. Germline-derived CDR1 and CDR2 are SGDLS and YYNGEE. This CDR3 spans 16 amino acids. Trimming cost V 0 bases and J 6 bases; bases outside gene matches: 6. The CDR3 coding sequence is TGTGCCAGCAGCGTAGGAGTAGCGGGAGACTCCGGGGAGCTGTTTTTT. Its protein is CASSVGVAGDSGELFF.

This chain uses TRBV10-1 with TRBJ2-2, with 10 bases lining up with TRBD2. The CDR3 is 18 residues long. Looked up from germline, CDR1 is WNHNN and CDR2 is SYGVQD (reference sequence). V dropped 2 bases and J dropped 6; count of bases not matched to a gene: 12. CDR3 in DNA: TGCGCCAGCAGTGAGCGGGCTAGCGGGAGTATTAGAGCCGGGGAGCTGTTTTTT. This translates into CASSERASGSIRAGELFF.

This clone came up once. The rearrangement uses TRBV28 and TRBJ1-1; a weak D match, TRBD1 (5 bases). V was trimmed by 6 bases and J by 1 base, leaving 12 bases between them. The germline gives CDR1 MDHEN, CDR2 SYDVKM. CDR3 size: 14 residues. The CDR3: CASSPREGNTEAFF. The CDR3 DNA reads as TGTGCCAGCAGCCCCAGGGAGGGGAACACTGAAGCTTTCTTT.

This clone was recorded only once. V gene TRBV7-9 combines with J gene TRBJ1-2; D may be TRBD1 (5 bases). The CDR3 extends over 13 amino acids. Between the trimmed V and J ends, which lost 4 bases and 4 bases, there was a span of 10 bases. The germline CDR1 and CDR2 sequences are SEHNR and FQNEAQ (reference sequence). The CDR3, as DNA: TGTGCCAGCAGCTCTCAGACAGCCTATGGCTACACCTTC. It is translated as CASSSQTAYGYTF.

The rearrangement uses TRBV7-8 and TRBJ1-5; 8 bases line up with TRBD1. Germline loops: CDR1 SGHVS, CDR2 FQNEAQ. The CDR3 runs to 14 residues. The ends lost 5 bases at V and 3 bases at J; junction bases unmatched: 3. The CDR3 bases are TGTGCCAGCAGCCAGACAGGGGCCAATCAGCCCCAGCATTTT. Residues: CASSQTGANQPQHF.

V and J are TRBV11-3 and TRBJ2-1; 15 bases align to TRBD2. J was trimmed by 9 bases and V by 6 bases; bases with no gene match: 3. Germline CDR1 is SGHNT and CDR2 is YENEEA. The length of the CDR3 is 14 residues. The DNA of the CDR3 is TGTGCCAGCAGTGGACTAGCGGGAGGGGCTGAGCAGTTCTTC. Translation: CASSGLAGGAEQFF.

This chain links TRBV29-1 with TRBJ2-2; D remains unclear. The CDR3 has 15 amino acids. Trimming removed 5 bases at V and 2 bases at J, with 15 bases between. CDR1 SQVTM and CDR2 ANQGSEA come from the germline V gene. The CDR3 region has the DNA TGCAGCGTTACCTTGGGCAGGCAAAACACCGGGGAGCTGTTTTTT. This encodes CSVTLGRQNTGELFF.

This chain connects TRBV7-2 to TRBJ2-1; 8 bases are a match to TRBD1. The length of the CDR3 is 14 residues. V trimming: 5 bases; J trimming: 6 bases; junction bases outside the gene matches: 6. Germline V gene data show CDR1 as SGHTA and CDR2 as FQGNSA. CDR3 residues: CASSARTGLNEQFF. The CDR3 DNA sequence: TGTGCCAGCAGCGCGCGGACAGGGCTCAATGAGCAGTTCTTC.

The chain uses TRBV7-4 and TRBJ1-4; 9 nucleotides line up with TRBD1. J was trimmed by 17 bases and V by 5 bases; bases with no gene match: 6. Germline lookup yields CDR1 SGHVT and CDR2 SQSDAQ. The length of the CDR3 is 11 residues. CDR3 nucleotide sequence: TGTGCCAGCAGCCTCGGGACAGGGAGTTTTTTT. This translates into CASSLGTGSFF.

The rearrangement links TRBV6-1 to TRBJ1-4; no reliable D call. From germline, CDR1 is MNHNS and CDR2 SASEGT. This CDR3 has 12 residues. Deletions cut 7 bases from V and 5 bases from J, with 8 bases between. The CDR3 loop reads CASTSKNEKLFF. The CDR3 DNA reads as TGTGCCAGCACCAGTAAAAATGAAAAACTGTTTTTT.

The chain employs TRBV29-1 and TRBJ2-3; 7 bases are shared with TRBD2. This CDR3 region has 14 residues. The V gene's germline CDR1 is SQVTM and CDR2 ANQGSEA. V trimming: 4 bases; J trimming: 0 bases; junction bases outside the gene matches: 4. As DNA, the CDR3 is TGCAGCGTTGTGGGACTACACAGCACAGATACGCAGTATTTT. Its protein is CSVVGLHSTDTQYF.

V usage is TRBV6-1 and J usage is TRBJ2-7; TRBD1 matches at 7 bases. CDR1 is MNHNS and CDR2 is SASEGT in the germline V gene. This CDR3 has 11 residues. V lost 7 bases to trimming and J lost 6 bases; unmatched junction nucleotides: 3. Here the CDR3 reads CASMYRGEQYF. CDR3 bases: TGTGCCAGCATGTACAGGGGCGAGCAGTACTTC.

This rearrangement joins TRBV30 to TRBJ2-7, with D possibly matching TRBD1 (5 bases). The ends were cut back, 3 bases at V and 0 bases at J, with 12 bases in the middle. This CDR3 has 14 amino acids. Germline V gene sequence: CDR1 GTSNPN, CDR2 SVGIG (reference sequence). In DNA, the CDR3 is TGTGCCTGGAGCATGACAGTTAACTCCTACGAGCAGTACTTC. This sequence encodes CAWSMTVNSYEQYF.

The chain has TRBV27 and TRBJ1-6; 8 positions agree with TRBD1. J gave up 9 bases and V 4 bases, and 5 bases lay outside the gene matches. The germline CDR1 and CDR2 sequences are MNHEY and SMNVEV (reference sequence). This CDR3 region has 14 residues. The DNA of the CDR3 is TGTGCCAGCAGTTCCGGGACAGGCGGTTCACCCCTCCACTTT. Residues: CASSSGTGGSPLHF.

J is TRBJ1-2 and V is TRBV25-1; 10 positions match TRBD1. The CDR3 consists of 15 residues. From germline, CDR1 is MGHDK and CDR2 SYGVNS. V trimming: 5 bases; J trimming: 6 bases; junction bases outside the gene matches: 9. CDR3 region: CASSPRTGGPDGYTF. DNA for the CDR3: TGTGCCAGCAGTCCTCGGACAGGGGGTCCGGATGGCTACACCTTC.

This chain uses TRBV10-3 with TRBJ2-2, with 10 bases aligning to TRBD2. CDR1 is ENHRY, CDR2 SYGVKD, per germline. V gave up 6 bases and J gave up 1 base; unmatched junction bases: 14. The CDR3 consists of 19 residues. CDR3 region: CAIRGASGSPILNTGELFF. The CDR3 bases are TGTGCCATCAGGGGGGCTAGCGGGAGTCCCATTCTGAACACCGGGGAGCTGTTTTTT.

V gene TRBV14 combines with J gene TRBJ2-5; D not certain. Trimming shortened V by 1 base and J by 0 bases, and 12 bases separated the two germline ends. The CDR3 covers 16 residues. The germline CDR1 and CDR2 sequences are SGHDN and FVKESK. This chain's CDR3 is CASSQGLFGDQETQYF. CDR3 DNA: TGTGCCAGCAGCCAAGGTCTTTTCGGAGACCAAGAGACCCAGTACTTC.

This chain links TRBV6-5 with TRBJ2-5, with D maybe TRBD1 (6 bases). CDR1 MNHEY and CDR2 SVGAGI come from the germline V gene. The V and J ends lost 6 bases and 4 bases respectively, with 15 bases between them. The length of the CDR3 is 14 residues. The CDR3: CASRATGILETQYF. The CDR3 coding sequence is TGTGCCAGCAGGGCCACAGGGATTTTAGAGACCCAGTACTTC.